This T cell receptor beta chain stems from a study of identical twins. Germline V gene lookup returns CDR1 SGHNT and CDR2 YENEEA. Trimming stripped 1 base from V and 1 base from J, with 10 bases between. This CDR3 region has 15 residues. Regarding the study as a whole: Beta out-of-frame twin sharing showed a weaker excess.

This clonotype has just a few counts. Its antigen remains unidentified. It was template switching that added a universal primer site, and there were unique molecular identifiers on the cDNA. A single record per CDR3 protein comes from TCRdb applying MiXCR to the 5' RACE reads. The sample contains roughly 720,000 distinct CDR3 sequences, over 15% of which appear only once. This same sample was also part of a study on T cells expressing NK-cell markers.

The source of this sequence is a woman aged 18-30 years in good health. The chain carries TRBV11-3 and TRBJ1-1, with D perhaps TRBD1 (5 bases). The specimen was PBMCs. The CDR3 coding sequence is TGTGCCAGCAGCTTAGTAGGGGAAGAGAACACTGAAGCTTTCTTT. Translated: CASSLVGEENTEAFF.